This T cell receptor (beta chain) is from a study of blood T cells in healthy people across ages. The study, taken as a whole, reports: Age advanced and TCR beta diversity per million T cells fell, roughly linearly.

V was pared by 8 bases and J by 4 bases, with 4 bases of the junction left unmatched. Germline V gives CDR1 LNHNV, CDR2 YYDKDF (reference sequence). The CDR3 consists of 12 residues. It was with a sample-barcoded 5' primer and a J-beta primer mix that a second PCR of about 6 to 12 cycles was run. Every cDNA molecule bore a tag from a template-switch adaptor containing 12 random nucleotides. TCRdb itself ran the 5' RACE reads through MiXCR, one entry per CDR3 protein. There are some 1.5 million distinct CDR3 sequences in the sample; about 30% occur only once, and 6.5% to 8.5% lies in the top ten. This clonotype was observed a few times. Its antigen is still unknown.

The sequenced material came from blood. The TCR comes from a woman in her thirties in good health. The gene calls are TRBV15 and TRBJ2-7; 8 bases agree with TRBD1. The CDR3 here is CATRDRGYEQYF. As DNA, the CDR3 is TGTGCCACCCGAGACAGGGGTTACGAGCAGTACTTC.